The source of this T cell receptor (beta chain) is a study of cytomegalovirus exposure and HLA in healthy donors. As regards this clone: What it binds is unknown.

It was with 60 Vbeta and 13 Jbeta primers that the PCR ran. Assay: immunoSEQ multiplex PCR; the TCRdb copy retains only in-frame clones and omits some. The specimen's table records approximately 110,000 clones. Study-level points and caveats: What was likely a sequencing artifact was a cluster of highly shared sequence variants. According to the study, 150 to 200 TCR beta chains were cytomegalovirus-associated. The authors later found TCR association rates varying by HLA locus, with DRB1 most and HLA-C fewest.

The CDR3 totals 16 residues. The germline CDR1 and CDR2 sequences are SNHLY and FYNNEI. J lost 2 bases, V lost 4 bases, and 4 bases had no gene match. This chain uses TRBV2 with TRBJ1-5; 11 positions match TRBD1. Sequencing input: PBMCs. The receptor was isolated from a man aged 18 to 30 in good health and CMV-seronegative. CDR3 sequence (DNA): TGTGCCAGCAGTGGAGGACAGGGGGCTGGCAATCAGCCCCAGCATTTT. Translating gives CASSGGQGAGNQPQHF.